The clone carrying this T cell receptor (beta chain) appeared many times. The data are from a study of patients and donors after allogeneic stem cell transplantation. MiXCR was run by TCRdb on the RT-PCR reads, yielding one entry per CDR3 protein. Of 15,000 to 20,000 distinct CDR3 sequences in the sample, less than 5% were seen once. The CDR3 totals 12 residues. V lost 8 bases, J lost 8 bases, and 7 bases stayed unmatched. Germline CDR1 ENHRY, CDR2 SYGVKD. The specimen sequenced was blood, either unsorted or a sorted T cell fraction (not recorded which). The chain recombines TRBV10-3 with TRBJ1-2; the match to TRBD1 covers 8 bases. The receptor comes from a human donor who was either an allogeneic HSCT recipient or a stem cell or donor lymphocyte infusion donor (not recorded which). It is not recorded whose cells these are; they may come from a transplant donor. CDR3 bases: TGTGCCATCGGACAGGGCAGAGGCGGCTACACCTTC. Encoded protein: CAIGQGRGGYTF.